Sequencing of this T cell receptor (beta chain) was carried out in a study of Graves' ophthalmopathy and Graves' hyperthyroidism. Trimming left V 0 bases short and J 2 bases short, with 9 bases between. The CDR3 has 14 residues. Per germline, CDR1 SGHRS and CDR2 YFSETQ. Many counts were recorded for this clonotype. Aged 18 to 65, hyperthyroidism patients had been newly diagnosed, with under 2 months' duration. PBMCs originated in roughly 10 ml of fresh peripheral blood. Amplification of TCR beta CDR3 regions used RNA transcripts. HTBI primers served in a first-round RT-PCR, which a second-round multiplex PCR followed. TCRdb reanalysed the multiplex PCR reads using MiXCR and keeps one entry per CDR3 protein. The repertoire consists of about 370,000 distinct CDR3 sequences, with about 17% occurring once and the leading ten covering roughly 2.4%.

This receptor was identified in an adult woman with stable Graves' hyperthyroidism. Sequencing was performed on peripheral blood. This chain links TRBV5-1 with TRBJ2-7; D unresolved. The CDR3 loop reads CASSLVPQAYEQYF. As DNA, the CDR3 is TGCGCCAGCAGCTTGGTTCCTCAAGCCTACGAGCAGTACTTC.